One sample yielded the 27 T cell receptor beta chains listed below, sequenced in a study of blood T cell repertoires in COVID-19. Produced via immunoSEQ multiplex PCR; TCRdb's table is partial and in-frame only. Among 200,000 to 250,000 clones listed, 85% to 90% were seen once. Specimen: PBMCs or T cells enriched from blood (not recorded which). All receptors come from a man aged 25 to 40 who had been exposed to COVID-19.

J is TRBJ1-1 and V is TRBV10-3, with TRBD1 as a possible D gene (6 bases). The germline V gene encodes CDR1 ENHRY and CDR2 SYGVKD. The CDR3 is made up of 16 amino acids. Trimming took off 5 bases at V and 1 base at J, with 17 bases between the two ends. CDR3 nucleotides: TGTGCCATCAGTCCCGAATCCGGGACAACGAACACTGAAGCTTTCTTT. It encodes CAISPESGTTNTEAFF.

CDR3 DNA: TGTGCCAGCAGTTTGGAGCGGCCCTACGAGCAGTACTTC. Encoded protein: CASSLERPYEQYF. The rearrangement uses TRBV12-3 or TRBV12-4 and TRBJ2-7; tentatively, D is TRBD2 (5 bases). The ends were cut back, 3 bases at V and 2 bases at J, with 8 bases in the middle. The length of the CDR3 is 13 residues.

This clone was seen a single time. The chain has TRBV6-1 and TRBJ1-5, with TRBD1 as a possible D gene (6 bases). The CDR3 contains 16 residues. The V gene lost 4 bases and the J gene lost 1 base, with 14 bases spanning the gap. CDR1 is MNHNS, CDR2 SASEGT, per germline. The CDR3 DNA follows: TGTGCCAGCAGTGTGAGGGGGGGAAGGAGCAATCAGCCCCAGCATTTT. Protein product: CASSVRGGRSNQPQHF.

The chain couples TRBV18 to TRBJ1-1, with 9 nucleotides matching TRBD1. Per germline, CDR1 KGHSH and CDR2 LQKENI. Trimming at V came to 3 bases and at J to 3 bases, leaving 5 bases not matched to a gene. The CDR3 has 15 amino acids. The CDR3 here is CASSPRDRDYTEAFF. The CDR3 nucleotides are TGTGCCAGCTCACCGAGGGACAGGGATTACACTGAAGCTTTCTTT.

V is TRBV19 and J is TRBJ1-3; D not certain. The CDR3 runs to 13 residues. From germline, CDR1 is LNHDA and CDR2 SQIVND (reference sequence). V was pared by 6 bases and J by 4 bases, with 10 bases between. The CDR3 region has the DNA TGTGCCAGTAGCCAGTTATCCGGAAACACCATATATTTT. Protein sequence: CASSQLSGNTIYF. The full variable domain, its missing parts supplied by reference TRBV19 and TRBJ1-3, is DGGITQSPKYLFRKEGQNVTLSCEQNLNHDAMYWYRQDPGQGLRLIYYSQIVNDFQKGDIAEGYSVSREKKESFPLTVTSAQKNPTAFYLCASSQLSGNTIYFGEGSWLTVV.

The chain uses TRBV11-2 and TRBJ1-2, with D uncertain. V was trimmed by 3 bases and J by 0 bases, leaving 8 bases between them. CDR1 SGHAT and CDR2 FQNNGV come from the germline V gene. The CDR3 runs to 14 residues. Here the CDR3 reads CASSFPAANYGYTF. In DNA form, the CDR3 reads TGTGCCAGCAGCTTCCCCGCGGCTAACTATGGCTACACCTTC.

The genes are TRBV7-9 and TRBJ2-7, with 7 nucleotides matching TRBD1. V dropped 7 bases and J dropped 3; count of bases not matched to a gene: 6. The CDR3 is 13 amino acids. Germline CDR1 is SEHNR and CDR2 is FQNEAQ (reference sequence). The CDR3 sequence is CASTVGTDYEQYF. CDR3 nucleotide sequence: TGTGCCAGCACTGTAGGGACAGACTACGAGCAGTACTTC.

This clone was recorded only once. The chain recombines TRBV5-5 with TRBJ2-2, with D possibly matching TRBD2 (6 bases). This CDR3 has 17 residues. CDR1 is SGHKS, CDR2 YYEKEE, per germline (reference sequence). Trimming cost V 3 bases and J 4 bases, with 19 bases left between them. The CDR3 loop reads CASSWRGLQGGTGELFF. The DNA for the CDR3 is TGTGCCAGCAGCTGGAGGGGTCTCCAGGGAGGCACCGGGGAGCTGTTTTTT.

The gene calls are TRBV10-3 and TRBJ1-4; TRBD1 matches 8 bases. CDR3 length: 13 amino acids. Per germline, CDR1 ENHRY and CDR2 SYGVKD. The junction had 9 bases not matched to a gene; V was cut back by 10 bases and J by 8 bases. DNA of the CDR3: TGTGCCACCCAGACAGGGGTAAGGGAAAAACTGTTTTTT. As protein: CATQTGVREKLFF.

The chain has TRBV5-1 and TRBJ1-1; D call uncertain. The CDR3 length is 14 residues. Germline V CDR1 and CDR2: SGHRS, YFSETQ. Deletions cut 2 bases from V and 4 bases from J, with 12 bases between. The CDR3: CASSFRRRGTEAFF. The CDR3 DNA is TGCGCCAGCAGCTTCCGGAGGCGAGGCACTGAAGCTTTCTTT.

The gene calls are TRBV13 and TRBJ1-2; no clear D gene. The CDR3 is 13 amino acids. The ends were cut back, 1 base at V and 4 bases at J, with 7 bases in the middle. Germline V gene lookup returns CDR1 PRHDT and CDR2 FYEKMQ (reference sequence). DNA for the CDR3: TGTGCCAGCAGCTTAGAAAAGAGCTATGGCTACACCTTC. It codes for CASSLEKSYGYTF.

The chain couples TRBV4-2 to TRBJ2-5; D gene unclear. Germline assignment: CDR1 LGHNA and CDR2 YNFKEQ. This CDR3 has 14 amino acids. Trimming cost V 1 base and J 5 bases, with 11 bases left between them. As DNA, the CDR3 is TGTGCCAGCAGCCAAGGGGCAGATCAGGAGACCCAGTACTTC. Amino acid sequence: CASSQGADQETQYF.

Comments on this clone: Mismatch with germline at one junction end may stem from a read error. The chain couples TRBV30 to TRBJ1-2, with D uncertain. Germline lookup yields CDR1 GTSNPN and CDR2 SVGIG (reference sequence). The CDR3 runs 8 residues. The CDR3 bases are TGTGCCTCGAAGCCGGGAGCCTTC. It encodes CASKPGAF.

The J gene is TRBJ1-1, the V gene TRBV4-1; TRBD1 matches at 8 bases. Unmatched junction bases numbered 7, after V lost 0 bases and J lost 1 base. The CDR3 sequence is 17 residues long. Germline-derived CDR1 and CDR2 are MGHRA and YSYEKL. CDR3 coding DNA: TGCGCCAGCAGCCAAGATGGACAGGGAAGGTGGAACACTGAAGCTTTCTTT. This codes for CASSQDGQGRWNTEAFF.

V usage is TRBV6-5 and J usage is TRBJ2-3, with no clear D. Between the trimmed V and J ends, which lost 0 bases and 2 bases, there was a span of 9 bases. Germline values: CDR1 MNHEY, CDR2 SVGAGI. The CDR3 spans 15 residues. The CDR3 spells CASSYSSLPTDTQYF. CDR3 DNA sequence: TGTGCCAGCAGTTACTCGAGTTTGCCCACAGATACGCAGTATTTT.

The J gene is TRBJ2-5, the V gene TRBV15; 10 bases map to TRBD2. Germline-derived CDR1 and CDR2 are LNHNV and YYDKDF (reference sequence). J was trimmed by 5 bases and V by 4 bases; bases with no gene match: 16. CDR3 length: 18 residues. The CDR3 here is CATSIVDVPAGGSETQYF. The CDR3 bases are TGTGCCACCAGCATTGTGGACGTGCCAGCGGGGGGGTCGGAGACCCAGTACTTC.

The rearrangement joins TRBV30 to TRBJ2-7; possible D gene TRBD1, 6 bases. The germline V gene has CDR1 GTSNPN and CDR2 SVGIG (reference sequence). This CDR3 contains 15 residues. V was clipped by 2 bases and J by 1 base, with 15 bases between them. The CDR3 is CAWSFSGTSSYEQYF. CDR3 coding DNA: TGTGCCTGGAGTTTTTCTGGGACATCTTCCTACGAGCAGTACTTC.

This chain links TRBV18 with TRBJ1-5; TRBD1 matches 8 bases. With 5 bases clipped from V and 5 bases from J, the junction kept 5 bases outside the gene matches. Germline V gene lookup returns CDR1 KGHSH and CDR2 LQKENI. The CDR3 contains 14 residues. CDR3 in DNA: TGTGCCAGCTCAAACCAGGGGGCGGATCAGCCCCAGCATTTT. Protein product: CASSNQGADQPQHF.

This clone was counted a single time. Here the CDR3 DNA reads TGCAGTGCTAGTGTGGGGGGAAATCAGCCCCAGCATTTT. Protein: CSASVGGNQPQHF. The genes are TRBV20-1 and TRBJ1-5, with D possibly matching TRBD1 (5 bases). The CDR3 length is 13 residues. Trimming took 3 bases from V and 4 from J, leaving 10 bases between them. CDR1 DFQATT and CDR2 SNEGSKA come from the germline V gene (reference sequence).

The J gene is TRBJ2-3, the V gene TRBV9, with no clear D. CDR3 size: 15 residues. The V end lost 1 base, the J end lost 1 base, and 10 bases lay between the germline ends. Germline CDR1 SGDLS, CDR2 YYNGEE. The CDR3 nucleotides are TGTGCCAGCAGCGTATTAAGTGCGGGCACAGATACGCAGTATTTT. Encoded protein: CASSVLSAGTDTQYF.

CDR3 residues: CASSKTEMNTEAFF. The CDR3 nucleotides are TGTGCCAGCAGCAAAACAGAGATGAACACTGAAGCTTTCTTT. V and J are TRBV3-1 (or the pseudogene TRBV3-2) and TRBJ1-1; D call uncertain. The ends were cut back, 5 bases at V and 0 bases at J, with 10 bases in the middle. The CDR3 length is 14 residues. CDR1 and CDR2 (germline): LGHDT, YNNKEL (reference sequence).

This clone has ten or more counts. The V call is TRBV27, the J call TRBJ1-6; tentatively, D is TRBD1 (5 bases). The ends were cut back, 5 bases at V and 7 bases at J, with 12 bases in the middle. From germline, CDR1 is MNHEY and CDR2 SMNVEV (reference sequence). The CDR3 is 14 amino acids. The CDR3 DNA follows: TGTGCCAGCAGTCAAGACAGTACCAATTCACCCCTCCACTTT. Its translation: CASSQDSTNSPLHF.

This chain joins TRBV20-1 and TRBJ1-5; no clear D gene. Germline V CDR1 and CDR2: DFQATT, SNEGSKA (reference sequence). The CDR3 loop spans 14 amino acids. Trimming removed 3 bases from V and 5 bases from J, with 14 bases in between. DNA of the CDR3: TGCAGTGCTAGTAAAGGGAGTGCGGATCAGCCCCAGCATTTT. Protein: CSASKGSADQPQHF.

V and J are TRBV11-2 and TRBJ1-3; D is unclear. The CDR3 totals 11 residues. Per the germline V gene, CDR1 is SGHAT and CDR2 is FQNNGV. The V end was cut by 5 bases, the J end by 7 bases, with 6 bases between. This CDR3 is CASSGGNTIYF. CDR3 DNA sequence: TGTGCCAGCAGCGGCGGTAACACCATATATTTT.

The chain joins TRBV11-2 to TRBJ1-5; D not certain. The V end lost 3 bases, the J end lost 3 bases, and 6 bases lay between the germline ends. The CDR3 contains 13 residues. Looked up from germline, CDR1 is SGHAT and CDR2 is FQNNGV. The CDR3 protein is CASSFSINQPQHF. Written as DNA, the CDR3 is TGTGCCAGCAGCTTTAGCATCAATCAGCCCCAGCATTTT.

CDR3 amino acids: CASSFASTGELFF. In DNA, the CDR3 is TGTGCCAGCAGCTTCGCGTCCACCGGGGAGCTGTTTTTT. The chain employs TRBV11-3 and TRBJ2-2; D gene uncertain. The CDR3 has 13 amino acids. The germline gives CDR1 SGHNT, CDR2 YENEEA. Trimming pared 3 bases from V and 4 bases from J, leaving 6 bases between.

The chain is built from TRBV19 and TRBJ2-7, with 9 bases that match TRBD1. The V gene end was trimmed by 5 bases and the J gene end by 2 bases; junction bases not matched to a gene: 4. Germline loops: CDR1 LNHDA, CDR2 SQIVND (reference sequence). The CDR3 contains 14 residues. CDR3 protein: CASSPGTGTYEQYF. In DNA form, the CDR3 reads TGTGCCAGTAGTCCAGGGACAGGGACCTACGAGCAGTACTTC.